Given below is one TCR beta chain in context. The antigen it recognizes is unknown. No base qualities exist here, and no much larger clone lies one base off it. The record originates from a study of regulatory T cells in long-lasting Graves disease (dated by TCRdb to 2020 to 2023). Concerning the study at large: In the newly diagnosed Graves' disease group, patients had been taking antithyroid drugs for less than 3 months. Patients with persistent Graves' disease were compared with patients with newly diagnosed Graves' disease using TCR sequencing and RNA sequencing of peripheral blood. The study took place in China and was registered as a clinical trial. A total of 33 samples were covered by TCR sequencing, comprising approximately 13 persistent and around 20 newly diagnosed Graves' disease patients.

V is trimmed back by 5 bases and J by 4 bases, and the junction contains 13 bases that no gene match accounts for. The CDR3 numbers 17 residues from cysteine through phenylalanine. This entry keeps only the CDR3 DNA: 51 bases, framed from base 1. Via the germline V gene (reference sequence), CDR1 is LNHDA and CDR2 SQIVND. The study at large found these results: Lower TCR Shannon entropy and fewer highly expanded clones were observed in persistent Graves' disease patients than in newly diagnosed patients, which suggested clonal expansion. Only peripheral blood was studied, because thyroid tissue, the primary lesion, was inaccessible. Sequencing and analysis were restricted to the TCR beta chain. Preferential use of TRBV28, TRBJ1-2 and TRBJ2-5 was observed in persistent disease, whereas TRBV20-1 and TRBJ2-1 were favored in newly diagnosed disease. More public clonotypes were shared among persistent patients (roughly 2,700) than among newly diagnosed patients (966). The small sample size was acknowledged by the authors as a limitation that may reduce accuracy.

The time point label for this specimen denotes: newly diagnosed GD, antithyroid drugs for less than 3 months. For both TCR sequencing and RNA sequencing, RNA was extracted from PBMCs in TRIzol. Graves' disease was diagnosed according to American Thyroid Association guidelines. Patients were recruited from an endocrinology department in Xi'an, China. Each patient gave about 8.1 milliliters of peripheral blood, collected in an EDTA anticoagulant tube. PBMCs were isolated by Ficoll Paque Plus density gradient separation without further T cell sorting. An Agilent 2100 Bioanalyzer and agarose gel were used to check RNA quality, while a NanoDrop 2000 measured RNA concentration. The library was generated by multiplex PCR. Sequencing was performed on an Illumina HiSeq 4000. CDR3 regions were amplified by Arm-PCR with iRepertoire HTBI primers to construct TCR beta libraries. Gel purification was performed on PCR products prior to sequencing. From the authors' description of their analysis: Across samples, 55 to 80 TRBV and roughly 13 TRBJ segments were identified and used for gene usage analysis of CDR3 amino acid clonotypes. Filtered high-quality paired reads were merged into contigs using COPE and FqMerger. BLAST was used to align contigs to IMGT TRBV, TRBD and TRBJ reference genes, with CDR3 defined following IMGT. Any clonotype with a frequency above 0.1% was counted as a highly expanded clone. Repertoire diversity was measured by Shannon entropy, and V-J evenness by the Gini coefficient. Clonotypes shared by more than one individual were considered public. Starting from the raw public reads, TCRdb applied fastp trimming at Q25, assembled clones with MiXCR and retained in-frame beta chains. For every CDR3 protein sequence, its rows merge into one entry that carries the most common genes and DNA. TCRdb's processing, not the study's, gives the V and J calls here. Within this sample are 380,000 or so distinct CDR3 sequences, with 15% to 20% of them counted one time only. Over 20% of the sample lies in the top ten.

These data also featured in a second study, about T cells in Graves' hyperthyroidism and ophthalmopathy. According to the second study: Stable Graves' hyperthyroidism was defined as no progression to ophthalmopathy during 18 months of follow-up. Hyperthyroidism patients were newly diagnosed, with disease duration under 2 months, and aged 18 to 65 years. Patients with uncontrolled infections, other autoimmune diseases, pregnancy or lactation were excluded. Diagnoses were based on clinical symptoms, serum thyroxine and TRAb, thyroid ultrasound and orbital computed tomography. For the first round of RT-PCR on the TCR CDR3, the HTBI primer set was used together with the Qiagen OneStep RT-PCR kit. Most expanded thyroid clonotypes (frequency above 0.001) were also detected in blood, a finding suggesting that blood repertoires may reflect thyroid immune responses. A 13 V-J signature model separated ophthalmopathy from stable hyperthyroidism, with 87.88% sensitivity and 81.08% specificity in cross-validation and 80%/75% in testing. During validation, the model predicted progression to ophthalmopathy a median of approximately six months ahead of onset, with just under 71% sensitivity and 72% to 85% specificity. A discovery cohort of roughly 96 patients, roughly 45 with Graves' ophthalmopathy and about 60 with stable Graves' hyperthyroidism, was used to find distinguishing TCR V-J signatures. Prospective prediction of ophthalmopathy was tested in an independent validation cohort consisting of 18 hyperthyroidism patients and 15 or so patients who later progressed to ophthalmopathy. For training and testing, the 100 or so patients in the discovery cohort were randomly divided in a 7:3 ratio. In over five Graves' hyperthyroidism patients, the study also compared T-cell repertoires from thyroid tissue with T-cell repertoires from blood. Following sampling, methimazole starting at 30 mg daily was given to hyperthyroidism patients, and high-dose intravenous methylprednisolone was given to ophthalmopathy patients. A second multiplex PCR round built the libraries, followed by size selection and purification. The libraries were sequenced on an Illumina HiSeq2000 using paired-end 100 bp reads. SOAPnuke was used to process the raw data, removing reads that contained adapters or uncalled bases, had a mean Phred below 15, or lacked an exact match to the constant primer or identifier. COPE v1.2.5 was used to merge high-quality paired reads, and clonotypes were defined as unique nucleotide sequences. Clonotypes were aligned to IMGT TRBV, TRBD and TRBJ reference segments using MiTCR v1.1. The analysis included only V-J combinations with a frequency above 0.0001, which together covered 99% to 99.2% of the repertoires. A TCS score was defined as the ratio of F50 (clonal expansion) to E x V (chaos), with BLOSUM62-based TCRdist applied between CDR3 peptides within each V-J. Welch's t-statistics and random forest reduced fewer than 600 V-J features to fewer than 15, which were used in a naive Bayes classifier (R e1071). Sample size was not statistically predetermined, and investigators were not blinded to group allocation. TCR Vbeta CDR3 sequencing of 135 peripheral blood samples (over 40 ophthalmopathy, under 80 hyperthyroidism and around 17 progressor patients) is reported in the paper.

The sequencing here drew on peripheral blood mononuclear cells (PBMCs), taken at new diagnosis, from a patient treated with antithyroid drugs. The TCR comes from a woman aged 18 to 35 with Graves disease. Donor details come from another sample of the same person, matched by shared clones. Recombination joined TRBV19 with TRBJ2-2, and TRBD1 matches 7 of the central bases. The DNA sequence follows: TGTGCCAGTAGTCACGAAAAGACAGGGAGATTCACCGGGGAGCTGTTTTTT. Translation gives CASSHEKTGRFTGELFF.